This T cell receptor (beta chain) was found in a study of cytomegalovirus exposure and HLA in healthy donors (dated by TCRdb to about 2017). Notes on the research overall: In an earlier analysis of 587 of the donors, around 300 Gb of sequence data and some 100 million unique TCR beta sequences from roughly 190 million T cells were reported. An early release covering 500 to 750 HLA-typed donors comprised roughly 300 gigabases of sequencing data and approximately 80 million unique TCR sequences. Of the approximately 400 genotyped donors, 70% to 90% were placed in the genetic ancestry cluster associated with self-reported Caucasian donors. The aim of the study was to test whether cataloging public T cell receptors could identify signatures of past pathogen exposure. Using immunosequencing, the study profiled T cell repertoires from about 650 subjects and related those repertoires to cytomegalovirus serostatus. Along with the approximately 650-subject first cohort, a separate validation cohort of roughly 110 different subjects was used. To predict cytomegalovirus infection status, the study brought together high-throughput TCR immunosequencing, statistical association of individual TCRs with disease status, and machine learning. A later analysis re-analyzed previously published TCR beta repertoires from roughly 600 donors and added high-resolution HLA genotyping to study TCR occurrence patterns. In the later analysis, no new phenotypic data were used to find candidate immune exposures; instead, reliance was placed on TCR beta sequences and their occurrence across donors. An earlier analysis of fewer than 750 of the donors used high-throughput TCR beta sequencing to judge whether each TCR beta V gene segment behaved as functional or pseudogenic. Donor age, sex, ethnicity and CMV serostatus were compiled together with the repertoire data. A later genetic analysis took genome-wide SNP genotypes for about 55% of the 666 donors and used that subset as a discovery cohort. Every discovery cohort repertoire had been produced on one sequencing platform. Class I and class II HLA loci were covered by the typing at four-digit resolution. Typing coverage differed by locus: A, B, C, DRB1 and DQB1 were typed in about 620-640 donors, DQA1 in roughly 510, DPA1 in some 610, and DPB1 in 450 to 490. Five DR-DQ haplotypes were treated as single units for association and clustering because of strong linkage in the cohort. Across around 400 genotyped donors of the cohort, an average of approximately 240,000 unique TCR beta nucleotide sequences per donor were sequenced, and approximately 17% of those sequences were non-productive.

Study-wide conclusions, independent of this receptor: In both the original and validation cohorts, the classifier was reported to diagnose cytomegalovirus status with high specificity and sensitivity. Some IMGT-functional V segments, including TRBV6-2 and TRBV6-3, could not be distinguished by the 87-base-pair reads and were therefore excluded. In an earlier analysis of 500 to 650 of the donors, most TCR beta V segments appeared in productive rearrangements about 87% or about 30% of the time, broadly matching IMGT annotations. A later genetic analysis reported fewer N-insertions in productive TCRs among donors in an Asian-associated ancestry cluster than the roughly 620-donor mean. A cluster of highly shared sequence variants was judged likely to represent a technical artifact of the sequencing pipeline. Compared with equally common non-associated chains, HLA-associated TCR beta chains in a later analysis were more clonally expanded and had lower generation probabilities. According to the authors, the approach could potentially be generalized to other disease states and immunological phenotypes. A later analysis found that most CMV-associated TCR beta chains appeared HLA-restricted, with HLA associations seemingly driven largely by CMV exposure. In a later genetic analysis, a missense DCLRE1C variant was associated with V-gene and J-gene trimming of TCR beta chains, and the association was replicated in an independent cohort. At a false discovery rate of 0.05, a later analysis linked about 17,000 TCR beta sequences to specific HLA alleles. Only TCR beta chains were sequenced in this cohort, and the absence of alpha or paired-chain data limited detectable features. Linkage disequilibrium might explain the correlated functional status among segregating V segments, but an unknown experimental factor could not be excluded. When HLA alleles, especially DR and DQ, strongly co-occurred, attributing TCR associations to individual alleles was difficult. The earlier analysis of approximately 540 of the donors excluded roughly 17 rarely observed V segments, including chromosome 9 orphons, because counts were too low. A later analysis reported that several top co-occurrence clusters appeared linked to parvovirus B19, influenza, CMV and Epstein-Barr virus. In the study, some 180 TCR beta chains were listed as associated with cytomegalovirus. The presence/absence analyses assumed that sequencing depth was roughly uniform across donors, and that assumption may not be true. Because HLA typing was missing for some donors at each locus, association tests included only the typed subset. For the cohort, immune exposure information was limited to CMV serostatus. According to a later analysis, TCR association rates differed among HLA loci, with DRB1 alleles showing the most associated TCRs and HLA-C alleles showing the fewest. In vitro tests confirmed that three of the cytomegalovirus-associated TCR beta chains recognize cytomegalovirus antigens. A further reported finding was that TCR beta sequences accurately predicted the HLA-A and HLA-B alleles for most subjects in the first cohort. Across donors, most TCR sequences were observed very rarely, whereas some public TCRs were present in many individuals.

Trimming takes 3 bases off V and 1 base off J; junction bases not matched to a gene: 8. The CDR3 holds 16 amino acids from the cysteine to the phenylalanine. Only the CDR3 region is kept as DNA, spanning 48 bases read in frame from base 1. In the germline V gene, CDR1 corresponds to SGHRS and CDR2 to YFSETQ. The library was prepared using the immunoSEQ multiplex PCR assay. The multiplex PCR relied on a mix of 60 forward primers for TCR Vbeta segments and 13 reverse primers for TCR Jbeta segments. Amplification of the CDR3 region of rearranged TCR beta genes was performed with a multiplex PCR assay on genomic DNA. On the Illumina HiSeq System, the amplified TCR beta libraries were sequenced as 87-base-pair reads. On the authors' methods: Across the 640 or so repertoires, a later analysis counted some 80 million unique TCR beta chains, around 11 million of which were shared by at least two donors. To remove PCR and sequencing errors, raw reads were error-corrected and collapsed into unique sequences using a nearest-neighbor algorithm that merged closely related sequences. V, D and J gene segments were assigned by aligning CDR3 sequences to IMGT reference sequences. For a sequence to be retained, a match of at least six nucleotides was required to both a V gene segment and a J gene segment. Rearrangements were classified as productive when the CDR3 lacked stop codons and remained in frame with V and J, and all other rearrangements were classified as non-productive. Following IMGT convention, CDR3 was defined as the stretch from the second conserved V-encoded cysteine up to the conserved J-encoded phenylalanine. The earlier analysis of fewer than 750 of the donors excluded sequences that lacked an unambiguous match to a single V gene segment. In an earlier analysis of roughly 600 of the donors, a V segment was called functional when productive rearrangements were above 56.7%, and segregating when the standard deviation between donors exceeded 5%. A statistical classification framework was built to diagnose cytomegalovirus status from the catalog of TCR beta chain sequences. V and J gene assignment, in a later analysis, came from comparing TCR nucleotide sequences with IMGT/GENE-DB human TR gene sequences. Using the TCRdist pipeline, a later analysis assigned CDR3 sequences along with most-parsimonious VDJ recombination scenarios. In a later analysis, each TCR beta chain was defined by its CDR3 amino acid sequence together with its V-gene family, and reads without a unique V-gene family were excluded. As a way to deal with suspected cross-contamination and a sequencing artifact, a later analysis dropped 592 nucleotide sequences that were highly shared and had low generation probability. For each public chain, a later analysis derived a clonal expansion index from normalized ranks of inferred template counts within each repertoire. In a later analysis, generation probabilities were computed with a VDJ recombination model fitted to out-of-frame rearrangements, and the resulting probabilities were checked against IGoR. In a later analysis, hypergeometric tests were used to score TCR-TCR, TCR-HLA and TCR-CMV co-occurrence, with a repertoire-size bias correction applied to TCR pairs. To estimate false discovery rates, a later analysis permuted the HLA or CMV assignments 20 times. A later analysis grouped co-occurring TCRs with DBSCAN, adding TCRdist sequence similarity when clustering within HLA-allele-positive subsets. Repertoires with fewer than 30,000 or more than 120,000 public chains were left out of co-occurrence clustering, as were several repertoires with anomalous nucleotide sharing. Not all clones reach the TCRdb copy of this immuneACCESS table, which keeps in-frame sequences only. Checked studies attribute under half of the gap to unresolved V genes and leave the rest unexplained. V, J and clone size were drawn from that table, and D and trimming were deduced from the DNA. For this sample there are about 110,000 clones; approximately 74% appear just once. The ten largest clones take up around 15% of the sample.

As to this clone: There is no known antigen for this receptor. Per-nucleotide qualities are absent, and no much larger clonotype sits a single base away.

The cohort comprised fewer than 700 healthy bone marrow donors. Cohort members were all nominally healthy when sampled, although unrecorded immune exposures were likely present. The donor tested CMV seropositive and was one of the 289 seropositive cohort members. Every donor gave a peripheral blood sample, and the peripheral blood mononuclear cells from that sample were used for TCR beta sequencing. Genomic DNA extraction from the blood cell samples was performed with the Qiagen DNeasy Blood Extraction Kit. This sequence was found in a woman aged 40-49 years in good health and CMV-seropositive. The V and J genes are TRBV5-1 and TRBJ2-5, and TRBD2 matches 8 of the central bases. Sequencing input: PBMCs. Here is the DNA: TGCGCCAGCAGCTCGTCAAGGGCGGGGGGCCAAGAGACCCAGTACTTC. This translates into CASSSSRAGGQETQYF.